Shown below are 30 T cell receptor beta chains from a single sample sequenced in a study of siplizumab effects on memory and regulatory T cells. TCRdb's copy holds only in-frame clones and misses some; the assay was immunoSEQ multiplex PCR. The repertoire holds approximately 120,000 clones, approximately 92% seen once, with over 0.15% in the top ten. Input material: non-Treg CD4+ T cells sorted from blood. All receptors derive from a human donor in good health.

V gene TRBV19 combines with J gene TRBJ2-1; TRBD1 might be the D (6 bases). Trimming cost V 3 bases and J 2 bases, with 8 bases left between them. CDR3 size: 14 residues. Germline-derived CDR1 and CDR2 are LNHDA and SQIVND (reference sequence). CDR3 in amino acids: CASSIWGPYNEQFF. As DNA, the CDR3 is TGTGCCAGTAGTATTTGGGGGCCCTACAATGAGCAGTTCTTC.

The CDR3 loop reads CASSNLQGASMGYTF. CDR3 nucleotide sequence: TGTGCCAGCAGTAACCTACAGGGGGCTAGTATGGGCTACACCTTC. The chain couples TRBV6-6 to TRBJ1-2; 9 bases align to TRBD1. In germline, CDR1 is MNHNY, CDR2 SVGAGI (reference sequence). V dropped 5 bases and J dropped 8; count of bases not matched to a gene: 12. The CDR3 covers 15 residues.

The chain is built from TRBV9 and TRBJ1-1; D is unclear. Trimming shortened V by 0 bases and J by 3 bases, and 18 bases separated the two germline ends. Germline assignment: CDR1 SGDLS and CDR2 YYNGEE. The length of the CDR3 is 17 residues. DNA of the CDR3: TGTGCCAGCAGCGTAGTACCGGGGAGAGGTGGCGACACTGAAGCTTTCTTT. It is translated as CASSVVPGRGGDTEAFF. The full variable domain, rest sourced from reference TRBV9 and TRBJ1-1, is DSGVTQTPKHLITATGQRVTLRCSPRSGDLSVYWYQQSLDQGLQFLIQYYNGEERAKGNILERFSAQQFPDLHSELNLSSLELGDSALYFCASSVVPGRGGDTEAFFGQGTRLTVV.

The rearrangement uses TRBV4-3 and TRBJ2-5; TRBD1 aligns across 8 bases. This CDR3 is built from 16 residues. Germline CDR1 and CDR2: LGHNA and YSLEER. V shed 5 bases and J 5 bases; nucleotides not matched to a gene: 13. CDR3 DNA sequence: TGCGCCAGCAGCTTAAACCGGGCAGGGGGCCGGGAGACCCAGTACTTC. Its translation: CASSLNRAGGRETQYF.

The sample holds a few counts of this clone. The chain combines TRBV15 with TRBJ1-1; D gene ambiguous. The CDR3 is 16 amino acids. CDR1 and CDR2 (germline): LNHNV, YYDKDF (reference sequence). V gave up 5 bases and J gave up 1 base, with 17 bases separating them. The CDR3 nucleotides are TGTGCCACCAGCGGCCCCGCGATCTGGGCGAACACTGAAGCTTTCTTT. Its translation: CATSGPAIWANTEAFF.

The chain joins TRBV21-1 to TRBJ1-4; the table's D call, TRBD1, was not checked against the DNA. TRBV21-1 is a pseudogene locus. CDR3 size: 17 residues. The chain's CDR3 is CASSKAGTPTTNEKLFF. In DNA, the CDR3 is TGTGCCAGCAGCAAAGCCGGGACACCTACAACTAATGAAAAACTGTTTTTT.

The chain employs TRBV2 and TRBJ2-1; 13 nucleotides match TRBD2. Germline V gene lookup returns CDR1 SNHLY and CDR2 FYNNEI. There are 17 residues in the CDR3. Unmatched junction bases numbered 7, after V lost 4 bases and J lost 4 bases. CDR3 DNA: TGTGCCAGCAGTGGACTAGCGGGGGGACTCTTGTACAATGAGCAGTTCTTC. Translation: CASSGLAGGLLYNEQFF.

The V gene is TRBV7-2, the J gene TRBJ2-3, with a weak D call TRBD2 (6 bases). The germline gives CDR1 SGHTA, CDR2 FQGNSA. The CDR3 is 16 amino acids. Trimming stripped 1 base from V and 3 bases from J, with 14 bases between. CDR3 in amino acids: CASSLVGTGTTDTQYF. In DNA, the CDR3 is TGTGCCAGCAGCTTAGTGGGGACGGGGACTACAGATACGCAGTATTTT.

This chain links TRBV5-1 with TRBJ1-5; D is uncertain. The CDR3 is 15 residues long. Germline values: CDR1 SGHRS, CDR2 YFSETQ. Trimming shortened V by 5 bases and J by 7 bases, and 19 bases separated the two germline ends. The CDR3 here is CASSNGSHPYQPQHF. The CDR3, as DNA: TGCGCCAGCAGTAATGGCAGCCACCCATACCAGCCCCAGCATTTT.

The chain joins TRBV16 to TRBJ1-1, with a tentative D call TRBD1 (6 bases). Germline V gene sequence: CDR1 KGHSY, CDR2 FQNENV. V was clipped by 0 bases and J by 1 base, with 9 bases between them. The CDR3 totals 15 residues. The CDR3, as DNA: TGTGCCAGCAGCCAATCGGGAGGGGGGAACACTGAAGCTTTCTTT. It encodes CASSQSGGGNTEAFF.

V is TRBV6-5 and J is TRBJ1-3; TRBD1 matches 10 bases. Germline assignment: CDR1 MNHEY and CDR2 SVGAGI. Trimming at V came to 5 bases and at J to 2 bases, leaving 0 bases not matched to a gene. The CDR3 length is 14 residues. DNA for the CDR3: TGTGCCAGCAGTGGACAGGGGGCTGGAAACACCATATATTTT. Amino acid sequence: CASSGQGAGNTIYF.

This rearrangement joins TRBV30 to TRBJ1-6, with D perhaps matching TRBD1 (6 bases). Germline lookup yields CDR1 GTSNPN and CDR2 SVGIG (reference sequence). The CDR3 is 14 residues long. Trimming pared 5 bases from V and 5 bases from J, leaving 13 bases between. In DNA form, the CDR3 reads TGTGCCTGGGTTACCACAGGGAATAATTCACCCCTCCACTTT. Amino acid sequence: CAWVTTGNNSPLHF.

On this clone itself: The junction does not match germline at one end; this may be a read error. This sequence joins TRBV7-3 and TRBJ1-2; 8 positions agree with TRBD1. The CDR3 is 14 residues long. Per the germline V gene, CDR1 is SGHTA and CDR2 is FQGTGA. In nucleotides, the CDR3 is TGTGCCAGCAGCTTAACTTGGCAGGGGGCGAACACCGTCTTC. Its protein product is CASSLTWQGANTVF.

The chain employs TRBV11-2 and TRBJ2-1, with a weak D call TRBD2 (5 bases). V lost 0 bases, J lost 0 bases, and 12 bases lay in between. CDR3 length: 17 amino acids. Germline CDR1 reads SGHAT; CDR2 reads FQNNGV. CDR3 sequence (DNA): TGTGCCAGCAGCTTAGAGGAGGTAGCGAGCTCCTACAATGAGCAGTTCTTC. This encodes CASSLEEVASSYNEQFF.

In nucleotides, the CDR3 is TGTGCCAGCAGTCTCGGGACAGGCGCTTTCGGAGGCTACACCTTC. Its translation: CASSLGTGAFGGYTF. The gene calls are TRBV7-2 and TRBJ1-2, with 8 bases lining up with TRBD1. The germline gives CDR1 SGHTA, CDR2 FQGNSA. V shed 6 bases and J 8 bases; nucleotides not matched to a gene: 14. The length of the CDR3 is 15 residues.

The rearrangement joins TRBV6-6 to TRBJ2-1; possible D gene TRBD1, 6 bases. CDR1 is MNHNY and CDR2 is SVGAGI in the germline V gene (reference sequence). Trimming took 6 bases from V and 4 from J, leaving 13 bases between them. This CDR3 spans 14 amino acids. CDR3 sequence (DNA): TGTGCCAGCAGCGCCGGGACAAGTTACAATGAGCAGTTCTTC. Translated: CASSAGTSYNEQFF.

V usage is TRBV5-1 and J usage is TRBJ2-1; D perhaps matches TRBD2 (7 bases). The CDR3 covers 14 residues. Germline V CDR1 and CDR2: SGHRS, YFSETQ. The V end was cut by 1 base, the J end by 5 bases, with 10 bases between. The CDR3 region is CASSLRGGDNEQFF. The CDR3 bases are TGCGCCAGCAGCTTGAGGGGGGGAGACAATGAGCAGTTCTTC.

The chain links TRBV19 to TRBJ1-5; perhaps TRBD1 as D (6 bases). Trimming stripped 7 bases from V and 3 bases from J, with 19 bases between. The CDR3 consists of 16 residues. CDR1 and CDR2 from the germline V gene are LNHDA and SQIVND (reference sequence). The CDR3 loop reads CASTPGGGISNQPQHF. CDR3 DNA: TGTGCCAGTACCCCGGGGGGCGGGATCTCCAATCAGCCCCAGCATTTT. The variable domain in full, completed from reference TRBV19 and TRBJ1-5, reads DGGITQSPKYLFRKEGQNVTLSCEQNLNHDAMYWYRQDPGQGLRLIYYSQIVNDFQKGDIAEGYSVSREKKESFPLTVTSAQKNPTAFYLCASTPGGGISNQPQHFGDGTRLSIL.

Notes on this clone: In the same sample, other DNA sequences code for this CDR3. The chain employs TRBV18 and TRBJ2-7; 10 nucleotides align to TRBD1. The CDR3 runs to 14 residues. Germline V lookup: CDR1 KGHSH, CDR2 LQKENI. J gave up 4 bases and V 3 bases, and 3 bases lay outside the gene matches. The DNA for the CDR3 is TGTGCCAGCTCACCTCGGACAGGGGGGTACGAGCAGTACTTC. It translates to CASSPRTGGYEQYF.

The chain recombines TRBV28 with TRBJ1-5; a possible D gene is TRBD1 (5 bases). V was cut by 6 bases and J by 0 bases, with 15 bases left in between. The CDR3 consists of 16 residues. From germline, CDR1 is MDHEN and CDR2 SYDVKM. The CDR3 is CASRTPWGGSNQPQHF. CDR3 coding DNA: TGTGCCAGCAGAACACCGTGGGGGGGTAGCAATCAGCCCCAGCATTTT.

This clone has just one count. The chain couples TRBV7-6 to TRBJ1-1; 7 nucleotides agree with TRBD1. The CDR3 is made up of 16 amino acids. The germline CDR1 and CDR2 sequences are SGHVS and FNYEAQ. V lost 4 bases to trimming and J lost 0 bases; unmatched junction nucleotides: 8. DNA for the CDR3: TGTGCCAGCAGCTCTCGGACAGGCACCATGAACACTGAAGCTTTCTTT. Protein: CASSSRTGTMNTEAFF. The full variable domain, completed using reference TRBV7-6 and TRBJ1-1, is GAGVSQSPRYKVTKRGQDVALRCDPISGHVSLYWYRQALGQGPEFLTYFNYEAQQDKSGLPNDRFSAERPEGSISTLTIQRTEQRDSAMYRCASSSRTGTMNTEAFFGQGTRLTVV.

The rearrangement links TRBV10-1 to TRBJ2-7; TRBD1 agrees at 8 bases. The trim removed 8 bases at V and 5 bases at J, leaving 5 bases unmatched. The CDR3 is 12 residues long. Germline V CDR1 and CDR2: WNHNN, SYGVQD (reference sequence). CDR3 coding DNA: TGCGCCAGCGGACAGGGCTATCACGAGCAGTACTTC. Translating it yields CASGQGYHEQYF.

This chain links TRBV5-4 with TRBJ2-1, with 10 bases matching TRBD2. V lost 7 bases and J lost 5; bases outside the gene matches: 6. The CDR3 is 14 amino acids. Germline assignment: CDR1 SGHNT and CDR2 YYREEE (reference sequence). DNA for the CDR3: TGTGCCAGCCAAAATAGCGGGGGGAACAATGAGCAGTTCTTC. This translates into CASQNSGGNNEQFF. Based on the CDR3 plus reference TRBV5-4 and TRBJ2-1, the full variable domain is ETGVTQSPTHLIKTRGQQVTLRCSSQSGHNTVSWYQQALGQGPQFIFQYYREEENGRGNFPPRFSGLQFPNYSSELNVNALELDDSALYLCASQNSGGNNEQFFGPGTRLTVL.

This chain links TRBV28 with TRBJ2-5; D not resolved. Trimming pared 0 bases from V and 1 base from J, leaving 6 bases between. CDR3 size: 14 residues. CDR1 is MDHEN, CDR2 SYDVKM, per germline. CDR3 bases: TGTGCCAGCAGTTTATGGCGCAGCCAAGAGACCCAGTACTTC. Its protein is CASSLWRSQETQYF.

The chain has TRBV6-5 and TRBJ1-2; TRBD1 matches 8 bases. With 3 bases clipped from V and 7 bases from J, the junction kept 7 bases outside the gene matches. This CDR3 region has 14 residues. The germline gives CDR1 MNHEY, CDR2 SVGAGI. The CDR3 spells CASSYSGGWFGYTF. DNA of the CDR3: TGTGCCAGCAGTTATTCAGGGGGCTGGTTTGGCTACACCTTC.

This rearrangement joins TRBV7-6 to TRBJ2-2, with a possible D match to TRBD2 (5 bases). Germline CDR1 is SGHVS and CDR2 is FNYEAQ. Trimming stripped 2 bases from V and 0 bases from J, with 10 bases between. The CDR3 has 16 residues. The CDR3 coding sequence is TGTGCCAGCAGCTTAAGTGCCGGGGCGAACACCGGGGAGCTGTTTTTT. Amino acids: CASSLSAGANTGELFF.

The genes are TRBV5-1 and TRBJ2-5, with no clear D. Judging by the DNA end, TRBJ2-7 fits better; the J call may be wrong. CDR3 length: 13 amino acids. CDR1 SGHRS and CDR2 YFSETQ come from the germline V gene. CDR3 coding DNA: TGCGCCAGCAGCTTGGGACGGCTCTACGAGCAGTACTTC. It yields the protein CASSLGRLYEQYF.

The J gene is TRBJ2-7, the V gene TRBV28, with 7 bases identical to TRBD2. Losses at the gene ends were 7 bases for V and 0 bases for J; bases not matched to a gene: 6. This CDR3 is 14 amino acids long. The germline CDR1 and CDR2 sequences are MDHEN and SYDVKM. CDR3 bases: TGTGCCAGCACCTTGGGAGGGTTCTCCTACGAGCAGTACTTC. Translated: CASTLGGFSYEQYF.

The CDR3: CASSSRGTYEQYF. CDR3 coding DNA: TGTGCCAGCAGTTCCCGGGGGACCTACGAGCAGTACTTC. The chain is built from TRBV25-1 and TRBJ2-7, with TRBD2 as a possible D gene (6 bases). The CDR3 is 13 residues long. Trimming left V 5 bases short and J 2 bases short, with 10 bases between. From germline, CDR1 is MGHDK and CDR2 SYGVNS.

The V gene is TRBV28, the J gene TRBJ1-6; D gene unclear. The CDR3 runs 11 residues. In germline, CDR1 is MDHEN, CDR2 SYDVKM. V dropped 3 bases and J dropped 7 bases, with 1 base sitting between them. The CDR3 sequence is CASSLNSPLHF. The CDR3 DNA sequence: TGTGCCAGCAGTTTGAATTCACCCCTCCACTTT.